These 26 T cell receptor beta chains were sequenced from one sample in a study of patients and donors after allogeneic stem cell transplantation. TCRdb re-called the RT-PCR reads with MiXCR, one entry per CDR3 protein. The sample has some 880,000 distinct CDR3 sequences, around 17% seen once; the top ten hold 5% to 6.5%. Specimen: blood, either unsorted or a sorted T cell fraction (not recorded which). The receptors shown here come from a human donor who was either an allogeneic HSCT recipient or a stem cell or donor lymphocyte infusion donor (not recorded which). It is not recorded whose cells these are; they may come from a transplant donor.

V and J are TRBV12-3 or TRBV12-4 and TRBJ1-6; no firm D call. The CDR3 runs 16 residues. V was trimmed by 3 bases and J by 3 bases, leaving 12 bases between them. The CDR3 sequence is CASSLGLSLYNSPLHF. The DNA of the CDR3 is TGTGCCAGCAGTTTGGGTCTTTCCCTCTATAATTCACCCCTCCACTTT.

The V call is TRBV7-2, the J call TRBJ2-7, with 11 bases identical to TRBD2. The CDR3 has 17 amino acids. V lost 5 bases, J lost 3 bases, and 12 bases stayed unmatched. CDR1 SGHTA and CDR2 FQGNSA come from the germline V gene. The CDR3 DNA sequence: TGTGCCAGCAGCGCAAAACCGGGACTAGCGGCTTTCTACGAGCAGTACTTC. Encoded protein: CASSAKPGLAAFYEQYF. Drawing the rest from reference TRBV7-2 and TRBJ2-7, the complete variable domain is GAGVSQSPSNKVTEKGKDVELRCDPISGHTALYWYRQSLGQGLEFLIYFQGNSAPDKSGLPSDRFSAERTGGSVSTLTIQRTQQEDSAVYLCASSAKPGLAAFYEQYFGPGTRLTVT.

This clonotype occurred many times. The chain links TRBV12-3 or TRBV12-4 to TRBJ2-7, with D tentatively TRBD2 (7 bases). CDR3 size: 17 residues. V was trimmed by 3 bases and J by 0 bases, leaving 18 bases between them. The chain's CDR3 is CASSLGGGGGLSYEQYF. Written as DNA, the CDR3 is TGTGCCAGCAGTTTGGGGGGAGGCGGGGGCCTCTCCTACGAGCAGTACTTC.

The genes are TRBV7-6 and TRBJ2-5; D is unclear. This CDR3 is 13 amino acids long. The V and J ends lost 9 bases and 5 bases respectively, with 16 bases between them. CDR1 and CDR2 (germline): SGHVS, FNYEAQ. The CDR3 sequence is CASQLSLGETQYF. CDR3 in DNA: TGTGCCAGTCAGCTTTCGCTAGGGGAGACCCAGTACTTC.

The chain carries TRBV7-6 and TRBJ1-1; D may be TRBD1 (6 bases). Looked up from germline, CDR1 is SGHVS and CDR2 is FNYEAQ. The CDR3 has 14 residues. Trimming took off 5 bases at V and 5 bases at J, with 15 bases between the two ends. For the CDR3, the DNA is TGTGCCAGCAGCCCCAGCGGGGGCAGTACTGAAGCTTTCTTT. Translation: CASSPSGGSTEAFF. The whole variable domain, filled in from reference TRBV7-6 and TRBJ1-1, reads GAGVSQSPRYKVTKRGQDVALRCDPISGHVSLYWYRQALGQGPEFLTYFNYEAQQDKSGLPNDRFSAERPEGSISTLTIQRTEQRDSAMYRCASSPSGGSTEAFFGQGTRLTVV.

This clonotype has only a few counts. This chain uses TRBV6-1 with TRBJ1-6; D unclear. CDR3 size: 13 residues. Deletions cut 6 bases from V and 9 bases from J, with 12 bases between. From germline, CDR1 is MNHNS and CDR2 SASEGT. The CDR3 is CASSPLLGSPLHF. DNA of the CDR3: TGTGCCAGCAGCCCTTTGTTGGGTTCACCCCTCCACTTT.

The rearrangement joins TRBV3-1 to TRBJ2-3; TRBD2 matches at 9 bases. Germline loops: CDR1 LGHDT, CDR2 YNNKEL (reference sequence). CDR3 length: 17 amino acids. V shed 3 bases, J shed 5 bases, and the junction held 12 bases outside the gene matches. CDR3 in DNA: TGTGCCAGCAGCCACGGGGGCGGGAGGGCCCTCATAGATACGCAGTATTTT. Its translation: CASSHGGGRALIDTQYF.

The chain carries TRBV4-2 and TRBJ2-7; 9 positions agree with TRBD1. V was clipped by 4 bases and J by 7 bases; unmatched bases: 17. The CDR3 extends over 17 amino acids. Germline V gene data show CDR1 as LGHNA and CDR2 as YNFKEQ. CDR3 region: CASSPNLRTGVPREQYF. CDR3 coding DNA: TGTGCCAGCAGCCCTAATCTACGGACAGGGGTTCCGCGGGAGCAGTACTTC.

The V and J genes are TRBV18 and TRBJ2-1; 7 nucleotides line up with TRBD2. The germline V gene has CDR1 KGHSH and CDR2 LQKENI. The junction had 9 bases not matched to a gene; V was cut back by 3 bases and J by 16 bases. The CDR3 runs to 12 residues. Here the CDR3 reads CASSPLGTGGFF. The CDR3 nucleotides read TGTGCCAGCTCACCGCTGGGGACGGGAGGTTTCTTC.

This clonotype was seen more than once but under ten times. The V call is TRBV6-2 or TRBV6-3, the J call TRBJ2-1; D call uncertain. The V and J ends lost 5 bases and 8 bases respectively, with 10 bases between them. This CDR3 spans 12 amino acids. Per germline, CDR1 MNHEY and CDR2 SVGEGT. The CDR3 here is CASSKGDDEQFF. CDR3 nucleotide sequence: TGTGCCAGCAGTAAAGGCGACGATGAGCAGTTCTTC.

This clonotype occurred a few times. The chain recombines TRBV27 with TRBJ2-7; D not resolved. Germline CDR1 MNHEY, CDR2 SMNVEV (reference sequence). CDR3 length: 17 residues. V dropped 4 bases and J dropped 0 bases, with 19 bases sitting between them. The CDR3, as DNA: TGTGCCAGCAGTTCCCAAATATCCGAGACTGGCTCCTACGAGCAGTACTTC. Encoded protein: CASSSQISETGSYEQYF.

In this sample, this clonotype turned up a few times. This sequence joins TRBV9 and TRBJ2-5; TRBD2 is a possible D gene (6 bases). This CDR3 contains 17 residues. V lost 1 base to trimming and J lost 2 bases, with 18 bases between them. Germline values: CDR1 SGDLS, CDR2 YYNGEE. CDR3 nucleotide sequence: TGTGCCAGCAGCGTATCCTCGGACTCCGGGGGACAAGAGACCCAGTACTTC. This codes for CASSVSSDSGGQETQYF. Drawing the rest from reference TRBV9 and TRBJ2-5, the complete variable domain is DSGVTQTPKHLITATGQRVTLRCSPRSGDLSVYWYQQSLDQGLQFLIQYYNGEERAKGNILERFSAQQFPDLHSELNLSSLELGDSALYFCASSVSSDSGGQETQYFGPGTRLLVL.

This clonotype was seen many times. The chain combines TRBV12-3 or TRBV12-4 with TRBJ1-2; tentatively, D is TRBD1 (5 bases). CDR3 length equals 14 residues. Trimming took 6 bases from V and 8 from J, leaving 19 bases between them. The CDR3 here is CASSTDRPLRGYTF. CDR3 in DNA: TGTGCCAGCAGCACCGACAGACCCTTGAGGGGCTACACCTTC.

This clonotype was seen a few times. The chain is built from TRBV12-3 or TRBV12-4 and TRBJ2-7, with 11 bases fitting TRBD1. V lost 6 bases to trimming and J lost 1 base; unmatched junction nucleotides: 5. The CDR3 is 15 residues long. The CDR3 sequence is CASRGTGGMSYEQYF. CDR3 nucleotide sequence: TGTGCCAGCAGAGGGACAGGGGGAATGTCCTACGAGCAGTACTTC.

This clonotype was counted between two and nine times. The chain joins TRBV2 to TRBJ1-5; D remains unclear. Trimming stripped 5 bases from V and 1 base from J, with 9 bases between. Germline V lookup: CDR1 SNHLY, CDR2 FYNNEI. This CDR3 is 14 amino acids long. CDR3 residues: CASSLTESNQPQHF. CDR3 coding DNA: TGTGCCAGCAGTCTCACGGAAAGCAATCAGCCCCAGCATTTT.

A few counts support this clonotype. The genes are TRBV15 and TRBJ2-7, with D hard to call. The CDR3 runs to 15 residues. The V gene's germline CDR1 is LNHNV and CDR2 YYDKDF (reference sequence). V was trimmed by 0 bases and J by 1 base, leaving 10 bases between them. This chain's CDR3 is CATSRDPGQSYEQYF. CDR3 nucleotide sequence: TGTGCCACCAGCAGAGATCCAGGCCAGTCCTACGAGCAGTACTTC.

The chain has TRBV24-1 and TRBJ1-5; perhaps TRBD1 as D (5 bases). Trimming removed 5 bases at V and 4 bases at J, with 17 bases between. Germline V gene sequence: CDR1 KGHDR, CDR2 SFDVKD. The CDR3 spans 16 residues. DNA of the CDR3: TGTGCCACCAGTGGTCTGGACGTGTGGGGGAATCAGCCCCAGCATTTT. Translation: CATSGLDVWGNQPQHF.

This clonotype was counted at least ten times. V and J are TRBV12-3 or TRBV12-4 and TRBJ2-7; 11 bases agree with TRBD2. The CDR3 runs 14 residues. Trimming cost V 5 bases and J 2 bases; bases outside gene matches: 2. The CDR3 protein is CASSRLAGPYEQYF. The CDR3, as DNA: TGTGCCAGCAGTCGACTAGCGGGGCCCTACGAGCAGTACTTC.

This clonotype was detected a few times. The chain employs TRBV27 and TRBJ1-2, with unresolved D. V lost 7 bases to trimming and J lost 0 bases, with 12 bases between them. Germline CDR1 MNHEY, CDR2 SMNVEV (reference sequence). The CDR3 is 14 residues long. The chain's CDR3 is CASNRFGANYGYTF. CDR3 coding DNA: TGTGCCAGCAATAGGTTTGGGGCTAACTATGGCTACACCTTC.

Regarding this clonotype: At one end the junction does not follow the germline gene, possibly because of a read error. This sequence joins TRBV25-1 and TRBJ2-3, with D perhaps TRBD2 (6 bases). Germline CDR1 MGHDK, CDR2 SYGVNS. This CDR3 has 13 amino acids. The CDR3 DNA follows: TGTGCCAGCAGTGATTCGGGAGAGGATACGCGGTATTTT. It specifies CASSDSGEDTRYF.

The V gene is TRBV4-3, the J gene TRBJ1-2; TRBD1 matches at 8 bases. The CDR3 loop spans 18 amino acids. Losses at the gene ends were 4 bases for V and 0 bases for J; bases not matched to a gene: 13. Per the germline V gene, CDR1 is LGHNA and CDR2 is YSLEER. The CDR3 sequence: CASSRTTGAGRANYGYTF. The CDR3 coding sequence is TGCGCCAGCAGCCGAACGACAGGGGCAGGGAGAGCTAACTATGGCTACACCTTC.

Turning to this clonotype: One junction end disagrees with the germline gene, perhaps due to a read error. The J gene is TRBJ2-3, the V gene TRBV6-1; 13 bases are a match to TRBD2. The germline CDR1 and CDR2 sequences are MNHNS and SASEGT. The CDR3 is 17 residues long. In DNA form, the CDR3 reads TGTGCCAGCAGGCGGTTAGGAACTAGCGGGAGGGAAGATGCGCAGTATTTT. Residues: CASRRLGTSGREDAQYF.

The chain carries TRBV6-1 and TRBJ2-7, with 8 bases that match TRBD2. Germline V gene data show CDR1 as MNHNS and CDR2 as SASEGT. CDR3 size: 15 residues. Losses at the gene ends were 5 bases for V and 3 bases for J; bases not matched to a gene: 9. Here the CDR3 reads CASSNRQRGNYEQYF. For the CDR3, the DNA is TGTGCCAGCAGTAACCGTCAGCGGGGGAACTACGAGCAGTACTTC.

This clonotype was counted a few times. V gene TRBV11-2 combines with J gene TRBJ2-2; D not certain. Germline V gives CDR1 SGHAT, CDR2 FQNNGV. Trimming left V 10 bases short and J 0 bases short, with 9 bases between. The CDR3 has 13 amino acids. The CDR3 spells CATRAANTGELFF. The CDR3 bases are TGTGCCACCCGGGCAGCGAACACCGGGGAGCTGTTTTTT. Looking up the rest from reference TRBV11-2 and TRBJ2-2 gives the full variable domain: EAGVAQSPRYKIIEKRQSVAFWCNPISGHATLYWYQQILGQGPKLLIQFQNNGVVDDSQLPKDRFSAERLKGVDSTLKIQPAKLEDSAVYLCATRAANTGELFFGEGSRLTVL.

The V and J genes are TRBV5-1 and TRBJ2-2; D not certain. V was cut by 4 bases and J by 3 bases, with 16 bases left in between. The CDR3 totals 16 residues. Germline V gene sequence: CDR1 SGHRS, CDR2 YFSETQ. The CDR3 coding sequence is TGCGCCAGCAGCAGAGGTCCATGGACGTACACCGGGGAGCTGTTTTTT. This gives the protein CASSRGPWTYTGELFF.

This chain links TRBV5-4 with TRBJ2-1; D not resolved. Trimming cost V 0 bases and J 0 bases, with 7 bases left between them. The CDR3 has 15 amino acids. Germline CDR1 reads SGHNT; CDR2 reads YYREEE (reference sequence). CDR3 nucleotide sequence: TGTGCCAGCAGCTTGGGTGGCCACTCCTACAATGAGCAGTTCTTC. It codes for CASSLGGHSYNEQFF.